Listed here is a single TCR beta chain. Its matching antigen is unknown. PCR amplification relied on 60 Vbeta primers (plus 13 Jbeta primers). Only in-frame clones appear in the TCRdb table, and some are missing; sequencing was by immunoSEQ multiplex PCR. The sample includes about 190,000 clones, around 80% of them seen just once. The CDR3 length is 13 residues. In germline, CDR1 is MNHEY, CDR2 SMNVEV (reference sequence). Trimming removed 6 bases from V and 1 base from J; junction bases left unmatched: 2. The sample belongs to a study of cytomegalovirus exposure and HLA in healthy donors. The study's findings and limits: Confirmation in vitro established that a few CMV-associated chains were specific for CMV antigens. TRBV6-2, TRBV6-3 and some other V segments were unresolvable in 87-base-pair reads.

The TCR was taken from a woman under 40 in good health and CMV-seronegative. The rearrangement uses TRBV27 and TRBJ1-1; the match to TRBD1 covers 7 bases. The sequencing input was PBMCs. The CDR3 region has the DNA TGTGCCAGCAGCCAGGGGGGGAACACTGAAGCTTTCTTT. Translated: CASSQGGNTEAFF.